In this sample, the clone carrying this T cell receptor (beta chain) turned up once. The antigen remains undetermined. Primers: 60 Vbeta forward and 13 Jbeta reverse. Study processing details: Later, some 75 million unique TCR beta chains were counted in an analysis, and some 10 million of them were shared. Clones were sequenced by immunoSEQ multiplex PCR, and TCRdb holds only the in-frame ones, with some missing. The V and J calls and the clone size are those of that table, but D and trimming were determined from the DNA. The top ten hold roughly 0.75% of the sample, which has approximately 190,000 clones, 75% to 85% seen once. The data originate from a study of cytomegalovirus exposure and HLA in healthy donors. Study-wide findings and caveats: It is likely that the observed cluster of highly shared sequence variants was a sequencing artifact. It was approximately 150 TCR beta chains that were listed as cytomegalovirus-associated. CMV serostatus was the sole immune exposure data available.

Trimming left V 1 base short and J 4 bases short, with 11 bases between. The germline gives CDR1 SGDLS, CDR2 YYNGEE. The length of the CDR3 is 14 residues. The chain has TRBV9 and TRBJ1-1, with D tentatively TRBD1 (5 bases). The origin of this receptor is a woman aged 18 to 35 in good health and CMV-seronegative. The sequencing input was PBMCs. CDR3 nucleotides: TGTGCCAGCAGCGTACGGGGGGAGGGCACTGAAGCTTTCTTT. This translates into CASSVRGEGTEAFF. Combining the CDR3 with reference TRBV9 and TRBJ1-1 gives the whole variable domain DSGVTQTPKHLITATGQRVTLRCSPRSGDLSVYWYQQSLDQGLQFLIQYYNGEERAKGNILERFSAQQFPDLHSELNLSSLELGDSALYFCASSVRGEGTEAFFGQGTRLTVV.